The table lists the clone carrying this T cell receptor beta chain with a count of one. Its cognate antigen is unknown. Profiling of TCR beta VDJ combinations and CDR3 sequences used genomic DNA as template. One entry per CDR3 protein results from TCRdb running MiXCR on the reads. This table has about 200,000 distinct CDR3 sequences, almost 35% appearing once. The data are from a study of CD8+CD57+ T cells in acquired aplastic anemia. As for the study in general: The study obtained an average of roughly 3 ug of DNA from sorted CD4+ and CD8+ cells. Study-level findings and limits: Some 29 CD8+ CDR3 sequences were shared between patients and controls. Statistical testing detected no significant gap in CD8+ Simpson's diversity between patients and controls.

V lost 2 bases and J lost 3, with 8 bases in between. CDR3 length equals 13 residues. In germline, CDR1 is SGHRS, CDR2 YFSETQ. The TCR originated in a human donor in good health, serving as a control. Sequences were obtained from sorted CD4+, CD8+, or CD8+CD57+ T cells (not recorded which) from PBMCs. The genes are TRBV5-1 and TRBJ1-1; D uncertain. CDR3 region: CASSFPGDTEAFF. CDR3 DNA sequence: TGCGCCAGCAGCTTCCCCGGGGACACTGAAGCTTTCTTT.